A single TCR beta chain is shown here with its context. The antigen is not known. TCRdb keeps only in-frame clones here, not all; method: immunoSEQ multiplex PCR. The sample holds some 3,300 clones; 65% to 75% are singletons and the top ten take 20%. The sample is drawn from a study of coeliac disease. Findings of the study overall: Of coeliac lamina propria samples, about 50% of the 18 held published gliadin-specific TRB sequences, versus 1 of 6 controls.

In germline, CDR1 is MDHEN, CDR2 SYDVKM. V shed 3 bases and J shed 4 bases, with 7 bases lying between them. This CDR3 contains 12 residues. This receptor was taken from an older man without celiac disease. This chain joins TRBV28 and TRBJ2-7; D uncertain. Sequenced input: lymphocytes from the gut lamina propria. CDR3 nucleotide sequence: TGTGCCAGCAGTTTTTCAGGTTACGAGCAGTACGTC. Translating gives CASSFSGYEQYV.